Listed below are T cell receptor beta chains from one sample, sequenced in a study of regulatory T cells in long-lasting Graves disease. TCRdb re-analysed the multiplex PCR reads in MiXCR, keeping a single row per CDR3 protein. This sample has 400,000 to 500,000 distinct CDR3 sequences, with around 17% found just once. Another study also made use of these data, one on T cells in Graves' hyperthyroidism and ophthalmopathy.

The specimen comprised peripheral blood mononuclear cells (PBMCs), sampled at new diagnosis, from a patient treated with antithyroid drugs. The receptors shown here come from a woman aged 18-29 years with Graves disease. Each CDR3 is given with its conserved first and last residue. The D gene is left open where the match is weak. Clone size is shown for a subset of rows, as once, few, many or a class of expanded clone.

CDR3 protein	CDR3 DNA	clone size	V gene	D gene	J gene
CASSRDPGYEQYF	TGTGCCAGCAGCCGTGACCCCGGGTACGAGCAGTACTTC	few	TRBV3-1	NA	TRBJ2-7
CASSQDSAGSYEQYF	TGTGCCAGCAGCCAAGATAGCGCGGGCTCCTACGAGCAGTACTTC	many	TRBV3-1	NA	TRBJ2-7
CASSVDITDTQYF	TGTGCCAGCAGTGTAGACATCACAGATACGCAGTATTTT	many	TRBV2	NA	TRBJ2-3
CSALSDPLLGEQYF	TGCAGTGCTCTCTCGGACCCCCTTTTGGGGGAGCAGTACTTC	many	TRBV20-1	NA	TRBJ2-7
CASQGTDTQYF	TGTGCCAGCCAAGGCACAGATACGCAGTATTTT	many	TRBV28	NA	TRBJ2-3
CASSFRVTGELFF	TGTGCCAGCAGCTTCCGCGTAACCGGGGAGCTGTTTTTT	many	TRBV7-2	NA	TRBJ2-2
CASSLTTSGIADTQYF	TGTGCCAGCAGCTTGACGACTAGCGGGATCGCAGATACGCAGTATTTT	once	TRBV11-2	TRBD2	TRBJ2-3
CATTSGTNTGELFF	TGTGCCACCACCTCCGGGACTAACACCGGGGAGCTGTTTTTT	few	TRBV24-1	NA	TRBJ2-2
CASSYAGEETQYF	TGTGCCAGCAGCTATGCAGGCGAAGAGACCCAGTACTTC	many	TRBV7-9	NA	TRBJ2-5
CASSGQVPDTQYF	TGTGCCAGCAGCGGACAGGTTCCAGATACGCAGTATTTT	NA	TRBV6-1	TRBD1	TRBJ2-3
CASSQDGRGVSYNEQFF	TGTGCCAGCAGCCAAGACGGAAGAGGGGTCTCCTACAATGAGCAGTTCTTC	many	TRBV4-2	NA	TRBJ2-1
CASSLDGPRSADTQYF	TGTGCCAGCAGCTTAGACGGGCCCCGAAGTGCAGATACGCAGTATTTT	NA	TRBV7-9	NA	TRBJ2-3
CSVTTGGLSGNTIYF	TGCAGCGTAACTACAGGGGGCCTCTCTGGAAACACCATATATTTT	NA	TRBV29-1	TRBD1	TRBJ1-3
CASSPDGVSTDTQYF	TGTGCCAGCTCACCTGACGGGGTTTCAACAGATACGCAGTATTTT	many	TRBV18	NA	TRBJ2-3
CAWSVVAENTEAFF	TGTGCCTGGAGTGTCGTGGCAGAGAACACTGAAGCTTTCTTT	many	TRBV30	NA	TRBJ1-1
CASSFTARETETQYF	TGTGCCAGCAGTTTCACAGCCAGGGAAACGGAGACCCAGTACTTC	many	TRBV12-3/TRBV12-4	NA	TRBJ2-5
CASSFLAGGSSTGELFF	TGTGCCAGCAGTTTTTTGGCCGGGGGAAGCAGCACCGGGGAGCTGTTTTTT	many	TRBV12-3/TRBV12-4	NA	TRBJ2-2
CSVPGHMNTEAFF	TGCAGCGTACCGGGACACATGAACACTGAAGCTTTCTTT	many	TRBV29-1	NA	TRBJ1-1
CSARDWSRSSGSGETQYF	TGCAGTGCTAGAGATTGGTCCAGGTCTAGCGGGAGCGGGGAGACCCAGTACTTC	many	TRBV20-1	TRBD2	TRBJ2-5
CASNKNNEQFF	TGCGCCAGCAATAAAAACAATGAGCAGTTCTTC	NA	TRBV5-1	NA	TRBJ2-1
CASSQIRGHTGELFF	TGCGCCAGCAGCCAAATCAGGGGGCACACCGGGGAGCTGTTTTTT	many	TRBV4-1	TRBD1	TRBJ2-2
CASRRGGQAQPQHF	TGTGCCAGCAGGAGGGGGGGACAGGCCCAGCCCCAGCATTTT	many	TRBV2	TRBD1	TRBJ1-5
CASSETTDTEAFF	TGTGCCAGCAGCGAGACGACGGACACTGAAGCTTTCTTT	NA	TRBV14	NA	TRBJ1-1
CASRDPGQGTDTQYF	TGTGCCAGCCGTGATCCGGGACAGGGGACAGATACGCAGTATTTT	NA	TRBV6-2/TRBV6-3	TRBD1	TRBJ2-3
CAWSVRAGGSYNEQFF	TGTGCCTGGAGTGTACGAGCGGGAGGGTCCTACAATGAGCAGTTCTTC	many	TRBV30	TRBD2	TRBJ2-1
CASSLGQGDYGYTF	TGTGCCAGCAGCTTAGGACAGGGCGACTATGGCTACACCTTC	many	TRBV11-1	TRBD1	TRBJ1-2
CASSRVNYEQYF	TGTGCCAGCAGCCGGGTTAATTACGAGCAGTACTTC	NA	TRBV14	NA	TRBJ2-7
CASSLLEGGTEAFF	TGTGCCAGCAGCCTTCTTGAAGGTGGCACTGAAGCTTTCTTT	many	TRBV12-3/TRBV12-4	NA	TRBJ1-1
CASSLGTSGFNEQFF	TGTGCCAGCAGCTTGGGGACTAGCGGGTTCAATGAGCAGTTCTTC	NA	TRBV7-9	TRBD2	TRBJ2-1
CASSGQGAGETQYF	TGTGCCAGCAGTGGACAGGGGGCCGGAGAGACCCAGTACTTC	many	TRBV25-1	TRBD1	TRBJ2-5
CASSLSRYGYTF	TGTGCCAGCAGCTTAAGTAGATATGGCTACACCTTC	many	TRBV11-2	NA	TRBJ1-2
CATSRDRVNEQFF	TGTGCCACCAGCAGAGATCGGGTCAATGAGCAGTTCTTC	NA	TRBV15	NA	TRBJ2-1
CASSFSLPNSPLHF	TGTGCCAGCAGTTTCTCTCTTCCGAATTCACCCCTCCACTTT	many	TRBV28	NA	TRBJ1-6
CSAANPLAGGPNEQFF	TGCAGCGCCGCTAACCCACTAGCGGGAGGGCCTAATGAGCAGTTCTTC	many	TRBV29-1	TRBD2	TRBJ2-1
CATQTGSTDTQYF	TGTGCCACCCAGACAGGTAGCACAGATACGCAGTATTTT	NA	TRBV10-3	NA	TRBJ2-3
CASSSAGYQETQYF	TGTGCCAGCAGCTCAGCGGGGTACCAAGAGACCCAGTACTTC	few	TRBV7-9	TRBD2	TRBJ2-5
CSASLLVGEQFF	TGCAGTGCTAGTTTGCTAGTTGGTGAGCAGTTCTTC	few	TRBV20-1	NA	TRBJ2-1
CASSHKGRNSPLHF	TGTGCCAGCAGCCATAAGGGAAGGAATTCACCCCTCCACTTT	many	TRBV3-1	NA	TRBJ1-6
CASSLRTSGSGEQFF	TGTGCCAGCAGTTTAAGGACTAGCGGGAGTGGTGAGCAGTTCTTC	many	TRBV28	TRBD2	TRBJ2-1
CASSLVPGGRAGELFF	TGTGCCAGCAGCTTAGTCCCAGGGGGAAGGGCCGGGGAGCTGTTTTTT	many	TRBV7-2	TRBD1	TRBJ2-2
CSVGGNYNEQFF	TGCAGCGTTGGCGGAAACTACAATGAGCAGTTCTTC	many	TRBV29-1	NA	TRBJ2-1
CASGGGRAYEQYF	TGTGCCAGCGGGGGCGGAAGAGCCTACGAGCAGTACTTC	few	TRBV7-9	NA	TRBJ2-7
CASSPPGSEQYF	TGTGCCAGCAGTCCTCCAGGGAGTGAGCAGTACTTC	many	TRBV7-2	NA	TRBJ2-7
CSAFQQRPYNEQFF	TGCAGTGCTTTTCAACAGAGGCCCTACAATGAGCAGTTCTTC	NA	TRBV20-1	NA	TRBJ2-1
CSARVQVDTEAFF	TGCAGTGCTAGAGTGCAGGTCGACACTGAAGCTTTCTTT	many	TRBV20-1	NA	TRBJ1-1
CASSYPTSPGREDTGELFF	TGTGCCAGCAGTTACCCCACCTCCCCCGGGAGGGAAGACACCGGGGAGCTGTTTTTT	NA	TRBV6-5	TRBD2	TRBJ2-2
CASSEVAGVDEQYF	TGTGCCAGCAGTGAAGTGGCGGGAGTAGACGAGCAGTACTTC	NA	TRBV6-1	TRBD2	TRBJ2-7
CATQGAEAQETQYF	TGTGCCACCCAGGGGGCAGAGGCCCAAGAGACCCAGTACTTC	NA	TRBV2	TRBD1	TRBJ2-5
CASSEGDRRSGNTIYF	TGTGCCAGCAGTGAAGGAGACAGGCGTAGCGGAAACACCATATATTTT	few	TRBV2	NA	TRBJ1-3
CASSLAGYSPLHF	TGTGCCAGCAGCTTAGCTGGGTATTCACCCCTCCACTTT	NA	TRBV7-2	NA	TRBJ1-6
CASSPGTHKETQYF	TGCGCCAGCAGCCCCGGGACACACAAGGAGACCCAGTACTTC	few	TRBV5-1	NA	TRBJ2-5
CASSNQRNEQFF	TGTGCCAGCAGCAACCAGAGGAATGAGCAGTTCTTC	many	TRBV11-2	NA	TRBJ2-1
CSASGLAGGAHYEQYF	TGCAGTGCATCAGGGCTAGCGGGAGGAGCCCACTACGAGCAGTACTTC	many	TRBV20-1	TRBD2	TRBJ2-7
CASSQAGTGYGYTF	TGTGCCAGCAGCCAAGCCGGGACAGGGTATGGCTACACCTTC	NA	TRBV4-2	TRBD1	TRBJ1-2
CASTTQADLPGELFF	TGTGCCTCCACCACCCAGGCAGATTTACCCGGGGAGCTGTTTTTT	NA	TRBV9	NA	TRBJ2-2